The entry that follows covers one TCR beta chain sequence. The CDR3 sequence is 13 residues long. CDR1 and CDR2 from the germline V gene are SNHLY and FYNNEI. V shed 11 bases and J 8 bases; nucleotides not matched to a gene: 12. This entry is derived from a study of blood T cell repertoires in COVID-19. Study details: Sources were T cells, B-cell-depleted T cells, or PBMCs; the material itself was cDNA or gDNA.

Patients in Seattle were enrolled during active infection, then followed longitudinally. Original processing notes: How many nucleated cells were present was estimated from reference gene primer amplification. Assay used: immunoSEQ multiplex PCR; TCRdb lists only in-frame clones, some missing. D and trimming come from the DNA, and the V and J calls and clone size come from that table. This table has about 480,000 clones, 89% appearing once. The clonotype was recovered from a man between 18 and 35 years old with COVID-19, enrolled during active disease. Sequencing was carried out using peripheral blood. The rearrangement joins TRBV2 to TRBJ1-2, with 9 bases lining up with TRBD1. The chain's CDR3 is CAASGGTGSGYTF. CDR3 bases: TGTGCCGCCTCTGGCGGGACAGGGAGCGGCTACACCTTC.